This T cell receptor beta chain comes out of a study of blood T cell repertoires in COVID-19 (dated by TCRdb to between 2020 and 2021). For the study in its entirety: Samples from collaborators originated in the United States, Italy and Spain and spanned both the acute and convalescent phases of COVID-19. The material from the prospective study consisted of cDNA or gDNA derived from T cells, B-cell-depleted T cells, or PBMCs. The repertoires were made available in a free public database intended to serve as a resource for research on the immune response to SARS-CoV-2. Where available, HLA class I and class II types were obtained from metadata supplied by the sample provider rather than from assay-based typing. Samples came from the ongoing ImmuneRACE study (first 160 participants) plus 1,254 subjects from 6 global collaborators. Deeply sampled blood TCRbeta repertoires from subjects exposed to, actively infected with, or recovered from COVID-19 were included in the dataset. Sample metadata almost always included a de-identified subject ID, COVID-19 status, age in years and sex.

What the authors observed across the whole study: The amount of clinical and demographic metadata varied by source and participant and was provided uncurated.

The CDR3 sequence holds 17 residues, the cysteine and phenylalanine included. The CDR3 DNA has 51 bases and is translated from base 1. Trimming leaves V shorter by 0 bases and J shorter by 6 bases, with the junction holding 10 bases beyond the gene matches. Taken from the germline V gene, the CDR1 and CDR2 loops are SGHNT and YENEEA. The immunoSEQ Assay, a bias-controlled multiplex PCR, was used to amplify TCRbeta CDR3 regions from genomic DNA. The original pipeline was this. The number of nucleated cells in each sample was estimated from the amplification of reference gene primers within the assay. To quantify the absolute abundance of each unique TCRbeta CDR3 rearrangement, sequence reads were collapsed and filtered. Productive Simpson clonality was computed per sample as the square root of Simpson's diversity index over productive rearrangements. TCRdb holds this immuneACCESS table with in-frame rearrangements only. Some clones are missing; in checked studies, unresolved V genes explain under half, and the rest has no known cause. The D gene and trimming were derived from the DNA, and the V and J assignments and clone size from that table. For this sample there are over 350,000 clones; approximately 87% appear just once. The top ten clonotypes cover about 0.89% of the sample.

Participants in the prospective study were aged roughly 18 to 89 years, lived in more than 20 United States geographic areas, and enrolled through a virtual design. In the prospective study, participants were assigned to cohorts based on the clinical history participants reported in a screening survey and a study questionnaire. Each participant in the prospective study had whole blood, serum and a nasopharyngeal or oropharyngeal swab collected by mobile phlebotomists. Participants in the prospective study had the option to provide additional blood draws and questionnaires over an approximately 2-month period. Before DNA extraction, prospective study blood samples were shipped either frozen or at room temperature. Comment on this clone: Its antigen remains undetermined. Base qualities are not provided; no much larger clone lies one nucleotide away.

Sequencing used PBMCs or T cells enriched from blood (not recorded which). The clonotype comes from a woman aged 25 to 39 with acute COVID-19. Rearrangement joined TRBV11-3 to TRBJ2-1, with 8 bases in between that match TRBD2. The DNA sequence is given as TGTGCCAGCAGCTTAGAAATGGGGACTAGTATAGGCAATGAGCAGTTCTTC. It translates as CASSLEMGTSIGNEQFF. Extended through the reference TRBV11-3 and TRBJ2-1 proteins, this CDR3 yields the full variable domain: EAGVVQSPRYKIIEKKQPVAFWCNPISGHNTLYWYLQNLGQGPELLIRYENEEAVDDSQLPKDRFSAERLKGVDSTLKIQPAELGDSAVYLCASSLEMGTSIGNEQFFGPGTRLTVL.